This T cell receptor (beta chain) was profiled in a study of blood T cell repertoires in COVID-19. Study background: T cells, B-cell-depleted T cells, or PBMCs supplied cDNA or gDNA.

The age range of participants was about 18 to 90 years, with residence in some 25 US areas. The study assigned cohorts using participant-reported clinical history. Donors in Cohort 3 counted as recovered after two negative PCRs, clearance, or symptom resolution. Using immunoSEQ multiplex PCR, the repertoire was profiled, and TCRdb retains in-frame clones only, with some absent. The table lists roughly 200,000 clones, 88% of them singletons. V dropped 0 bases and J dropped 0 bases, with 11 bases sitting between them. This CDR3 comprises 17 residues. Germline loops: CDR1 LGHNA, CDR2 YSLEER. This chain uses TRBV4-3 with TRBJ2-2, with a weak D call TRBD1 (5 bases). The TCR sequence derives from a woman in her 30s who had recovered from COVID-19. What was sequenced was PBMCs or T cells enriched from blood (not recorded which). This CDR3 is CASSQERGSPNTGELFF. For the CDR3, the DNA is TGCGCCAGCAGCCAAGAAAGGGGATCCCCGAACACCGGGGAGCTGTTTTTT.